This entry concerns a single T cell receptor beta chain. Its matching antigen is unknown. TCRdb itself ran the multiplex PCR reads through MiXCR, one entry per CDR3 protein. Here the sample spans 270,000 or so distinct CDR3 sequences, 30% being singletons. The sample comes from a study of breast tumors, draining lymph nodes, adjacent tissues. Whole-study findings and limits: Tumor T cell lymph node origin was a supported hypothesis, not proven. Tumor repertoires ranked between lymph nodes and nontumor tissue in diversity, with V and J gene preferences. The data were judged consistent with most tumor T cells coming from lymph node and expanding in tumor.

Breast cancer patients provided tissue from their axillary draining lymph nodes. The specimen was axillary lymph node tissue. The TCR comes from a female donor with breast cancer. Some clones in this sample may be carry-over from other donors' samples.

Here the CDR3 DNA reads TGCAGTGCAAATATACAGGGCGCTGGAAACACCATATATTTT. Protein: CSANIQGAGNTIYF. The rearrangement uses TRBV20-1 and TRBJ1-3; D is perhaps TRBD1 (6 bases). Trimming left V 6 bases short and J 2 bases short, with 14 bases between. CDR1 DFQATT and CDR2 SNEGSKA come from the germline V gene (reference sequence). The CDR3 runs 14 residues.